The TCR beta chain described here comes from a study of response to subunit inactivated influenza vaccine. V was clipped by 5 bases and J by 0 bases, with 10 bases between them. CDR1 is DFQATT and CDR2 is SNEGSKA in the germline V gene (reference sequence). The CDR3 spans 13 residues. TCRdb redid the calling of the RT-PCR reads with MiXCR, one entry per CDR3 protein. The table lists about 610,000 distinct CDR3 sequences, 14% of them singletons. Material: PBMCs from blood, obtained about 12 days after vaccination. This rearrangement joins TRBV20-1 to TRBJ1-1; perhaps TRBD1 as D (5 bases). The sequence derives from a man aged 50 or older who received an inactivated influenza vaccine. CDR3 nucleotides: TGCAGTGCTCATGACAGCCTGAACACTGAAGCTTTCTTT. This translates into CSAHDSLNTEAFF.